These 14 T cell receptor beta chains originate from one sample sequenced in a study of cytomegalovirus exposure and HLA in healthy donors (dated by TCRdb to between 2016 and 2019). Library preparation employed the immunoSEQ multiplex PCR assay. A mixture of 60 forward primers for TCR Vbeta segments and 13 reverse primers for TCR Jbeta segments was used in the multiplex PCR. In TCRdb, the immuneACCESS table is reduced to in-frame sequences with V and J assigned. These tables do not hold every clone; where another copy was compared, an unresolved V gene accounts for under half, and the others remain unexplained. The sample table records approximately 100,000 clones; 78% of these occur just once. Roughly 4% of the sample is taken by the ten largest. The sample consisted of PBMCs. The source is a middle-aged woman in good health and CMV-seropositive.

This clone came up a few times. The V call is TRBV6-1, the J call TRBJ2-3; a possible D gene is TRBD1 (5 bases). CDR1 and CDR2 (germline): MNHNS, SASEGT. The V and J ends lost 4 bases and 3 bases respectively, with 8 bases between them. The CDR3 sequence is 13 residues long. The CDR3 sequence is CASSGQPTDTQYF. CDR3 DNA sequence: TGTGCCAGCAGTGGACAGCCTACAGATACGCAGTATTTT.

The V call is TRBV28, the J call TRBJ2-7, with D perhaps TRBD2 (5 bases). Trimming stripped 9 bases from V and 6 bases from J, with 15 bases between. The V gene's germline CDR1 is MDHEN and CDR2 SYDVKM. There are 12 residues in the CDR3. CDR3 nucleotide sequence: TGTGCCAGTCGAAAGAGGGCTGGCGAGCAGTACTTC. Translation gives CASRKRAGEQYF.

V usage is TRBV5-1 and J usage is TRBJ1-1, with D possibly TRBD1 on 6 matching bases. Per the germline V gene, CDR1 is SGHRS and CDR2 is YFSETQ. The CDR3 totals 17 residues. Trimming pared 6 bases from V and 0 bases from J, leaving 21 bases between. CDR3 DNA sequence: TGCGCCAGCACTCAGGGGATCGGGGGGTGGATGAACACTGAAGCTTTCTTT. Translated, it gives CASTQGIGGWMNTEAFF.

This clone has a single count. The V gene is TRBV5-8, the J gene TRBJ2-7; 9 nucleotides agree with TRBD1. V trimming: 0 bases; J trimming: 4 bases; junction bases outside the gene matches: 5. Germline CDR1 reads SGHTS; CDR2 reads YDEGEE. The CDR3 extends over 15 amino acids. CDR3 DNA: TGTGCCAGCAGCTTGGCCGGGACAGGGACTTACGAGCAGTACTTC. This translates into CASSLAGTGTYEQYF.

This chain links TRBV2 with TRBJ2-7, with D tentatively TRBD1 (5 bases). CDR3 size: 14 residues. The V gene's germline CDR1 is SNHLY and CDR2 FYNNEI. Trimming cost V 3 bases and J 2 bases, with 11 bases left between them. The CDR3 nucleotides are TGTGCCAGCAGTGATTCAGGGTCCCCCTACGAGCAGTACTTC. This sequence encodes CASSDSGSPYEQYF.

The chain recombines TRBV11-2 with TRBJ1-4, with 9 nucleotides matching TRBD1. This CDR3 contains 15 residues. The ends lost 4 bases at V and 1 base at J; junction bases unmatched: 1. Germline V CDR1 and CDR2: SGHAT, FQNNGV. The CDR3: CASSWDRETNEKLFF. In DNA form, the CDR3 reads TGTGCCAGCAGCTGGGACAGGGAAACTAATGAAAAACTGTTTTTT.

This chain uses TRBV5-4 with TRBJ2-7; 9 bases line up with TRBD2. Germline CDR1 SGHNT, CDR2 YYREEE (reference sequence). The CDR3 sequence is 15 residues long. The V and J ends lost 5 bases and 2 bases, in that order; junction bases with no gene match: 8. In nucleotides, the CDR3 is TGTGCCAGCAGTACCGGTAGCGGGAGCGCCTACGAGCAGTACTTC. Translating gives CASSTGSGSAYEQYF.

The chain is built from TRBV19 and TRBJ1-2; no reliable D call. This CDR3 contains 13 residues. V lost 7 bases and J 4 bases, leaving 13 bases between the germline ends. Germline V CDR1 and CDR2: LNHDA, SQIVND (reference sequence). CDR3 DNA: TGTGCCAGTACCTTGGACTTCTCCTATGGCTACACCTTC. Protein product: CASTLDFSYGYTF. The full variable domain, its missing parts supplied by reference TRBV19 and TRBJ1-2, is DGGITQSPKYLFRKEGQNVTLSCEQNLNHDAMYWYRQDPGQGLRLIYYSQIVNDFQKGDIAEGYSVSREKKESFPLTVTSAQKNPTAFYLCASTLDFSYGYTFGSGTRLTVV.

This clone was observed a single time. The chain has TRBV4-1 and TRBJ2-7; D unresolved. Trimming left V 1 base short and J 6 bases short, with 7 bases between. The CDR3 contains 12 residues. Germline CDR1 is MGHRA and CDR2 is YSYEKL. The CDR3 here is CASSQGFSEQYF. In DNA, the CDR3 is TGCGCCAGCAGCCAAGGTTTCAGCGAGCAGTACTTC.

The CDR3 coding sequence is TGTGCCAGCAGCGGGGACAGGGGGCCCCAAGAGACCCAGTACTTC. Translation gives CASSGDRGPQETQYF. The chain recombines TRBV11-2 with TRBJ2-5, with 12 nucleotides matching TRBD1. CDR3 size: 15 residues. CDR1 and CDR2 (germline): SGHAT, FQNNGV. V was clipped by 5 bases and J by 1 base; unmatched bases: 2.

This chain uses TRBV28 with TRBJ2-1; 12 bases fit TRBD2. Germline loops: CDR1 MDHEN, CDR2 SYDVKM. J gave up 7 bases and V 2 bases, and 9 bases lay outside the gene matches. The CDR3 totals 17 residues. CDR3 region: CASSLGLTSGSRNEQFF. The CDR3 nucleotides read TGTGCCAGCAGTTTAGGGCTGACTAGCGGGAGTAGGAATGAGCAGTTCTTC. The variable domain in full, with the rest retrieved from reference TRBV28 and TRBJ2-1, is DVKVTQSSRYLVKRTGEKVFLECVQDMDHENMFWYRQDPGLGLRLIYFSYDVKMKEKGDIPEGYSVSREKKERFSLILESASTNQTSMYLCASSLGLTSGSRNEQFFGPGTRLTVL.

V gene TRBV2 combines with J gene TRBJ2-5; TRBD1 matches 8 bases. Germline V gene sequence: CDR1 SNHLY, CDR2 FYNNEI. The CDR3 has 15 amino acids. The V segment lost 8 bases and the J segment 5 bases; nucleotides outside the gene matches: 13. The CDR3 protein is CASFAGRGQGETQYF. DNA for the CDR3: TGTGCCAGCTTTGCCGGGAGAGGACAGGGTGAGACCCAGTACTTC.

The genes are TRBV9 and TRBJ2-3, with D unclear. The ends were cut back, 0 bases at V and 4 bases at J, with 3 bases in the middle. This CDR3 is 12 amino acids long. The germline gives CDR1 SGDLS, CDR2 YYNGEE. CDR3 amino acids: CASSVAADTQYF. CDR3 bases: TGTGCCAGCAGCGTAGCGGCAGATACGCAGTATTTT.

The J gene is TRBJ1-5, the V gene TRBV15; no definite D call. Germline V gives CDR1 LNHNV, CDR2 YYDKDF (reference sequence). The CDR3 sequence is 17 residues long. V was trimmed by 0 bases and J by 4 bases, leaving 16 bases between them. CDR3 coding DNA: TGTGCCACCAGCAGAGAAGACAAGGCAAATCGGAATCAGCCCCAGCATTTT. Translation: CATSREDKANRNQPQHF.